This TCR beta chain originates from a study of T cell changes during pregnancy in multiple sclerosis. TCRdb keeps only in-frame clones here, not all; method: immunoSEQ multiplex PCR. The table lists about 53,000 clones, about 90% of them singletons. This CDR3 has 13 amino acids. Trimming stripped 7 bases from V and 5 bases from J, with 14 bases between. CDR1 and CDR2 from the germline V gene are MDHEN and SYDVKM. The material sequenced was peripheral blood, taken after pregnancy. This TCR derives from a female donor in good health, enrolled as a control in a pregnancy study. V gene TRBV28 combines with J gene TRBJ1-2, with a weak D call TRBD1 (6 bases). This chain's CDR3 is CASTRTVQYGYTF. The DNA of the CDR3 is TGTGCCAGCACCAGGACAGTACAGTATGGCTACACCTTC.